The 17 T cell receptor beta chains reported below all come from one sample, sequenced in a study of cytomegalovirus exposure and HLA in healthy donors. The study ran its PCR with 60 Vbeta and 13 Jbeta primers. Data came from immunoSEQ multiplex PCR; TCRdb stores just in-frame clones and leaves some out. The sample records some 36,000 clones, approximately 70% being singletons. Sequenced input: PBMCs. The origin of the receptors is a man younger than 40 in good health and CMV-seronegative.

The genes are TRBV5-4 and TRBJ1-4; 9 bases fit TRBD1. Germline V gene lookup returns CDR1 SGHNT and CDR2 YYREEE (reference sequence). V shed 2 bases and J 3 bases; nucleotides not matched to a gene: 5. The CDR3 is 16 residues long. This CDR3 is CASSFSQGAANEKLFF. CDR3 coding DNA: TGTGCCAGCAGCTTCTCACAGGGGGCTGCTAATGAAAAACTGTTTTTT.

This clone is medium-sized. V and J are TRBV6-5 and TRBJ2-1; perhaps TRBD2 as D (6 bases). The CDR3 spans 15 residues. Trimming shortened V by 5 bases and J by 3 bases, and 14 bases separated the two germline ends. Germline CDR1 and CDR2: MNHEY and SVGAGI. The CDR3, as DNA: TGTGCCAGCAGTCTTCGGGAGCCCCGCTACAATGAGCAGTTCTTC. Protein: CASSLREPRYNEQFF.

The V call is TRBV7-8, the J call TRBJ2-6, with D possibly TRBD1 on 6 matching bases. Trimming removed 5 bases at V and 3 bases at J, with 11 bases between. This CDR3 region has 15 residues. CDR1 and CDR2 from the germline V gene are SGHVS and FQNEAQ. CDR3 nucleotides: TGTGCCAGCAGCCCTACAGGGTATGGGGCCAACGTCCTGACTTTC. Translated: CASSPTGYGANVLTF.

This chain connects TRBV2 to TRBJ1-3, with TRBD1 identical over 7 bases. The V gene end was trimmed by 6 bases and the J gene end by 0 bases; junction bases not matched to a gene: 11. Germline loops: CDR1 SNHLY, CDR2 FYNNEI. This CDR3 is 17 amino acids long. The CDR3 protein is CASRAWTGLSSGNTIYF. The DNA of the CDR3 is TGTGCCAGCAGAGCCTGGACAGGCCTGAGCTCTGGAAACACCATATATTTT.

The table lists this clone with a few counts. V usage is TRBV29-1 and J usage is TRBJ2-3; 7 bases line up with TRBD1. The CDR3 covers 14 residues. V shed 3 bases and J 0 bases; nucleotides not matched to a gene: 3. Germline CDR1 SQVTM, CDR2 ANQGSEA. The CDR3 loop is CSVDGTESTDTQYF. The CDR3 DNA is TGCAGCGTTGATGGGACAGAGAGCACAGATACGCAGTATTTT.

This sequence joins TRBV28 and TRBJ2-2; TRBD1 might be the D (6 bases). Looked up from germline, CDR1 is MDHEN and CDR2 is SYDVKM. The CDR3 runs 15 residues. The V gene lost 7 bases and the J gene lost 2 bases, with 14 bases spanning the gap. In nucleotides, the CDR3 is TGTGCCAGCATCCCCTCAGGGGAAAACACCGGGGAGCTGTTTTTT. Its protein is CASIPSGENTGELFF.

V gene TRBV10-3 combines with J gene TRBJ1-5, with TRBD1 identical over 7 bases. V lost 6 bases and J lost 5; bases outside the gene matches: 4. The CDR3 loop spans 13 amino acids. Looked up from germline, CDR1 is ENHRY and CDR2 is SYGVKD. CDR3 amino acids: CAIRRGGDQPQHF. CDR3 in DNA: TGTGCCATCAGGAGAGGGGGCGATCAGCCCCAGCATTTT.

This clone came up a few times. The chain employs TRBV4-1 and TRBJ2-7, with TRBD1 matching 9 bases. CDR1 is MGHRA and CDR2 is YSYEKL in the germline V gene. Trimming took 1 base from V and 2 from J; bases not matched to a gene: 6. There are 16 residues in the CDR3. Here the CDR3 reads CASSQVVGQGPYEQYF. The CDR3 DNA is TGCGCCAGCAGCCAAGTCGTGGGACAGGGACCCTACGAGCAGTACTTC.

This clone occurred a few times. The chain combines TRBV11-3 with TRBJ1-6; TRBD1 is a possible D gene (5 bases). Trimming removed 1 base at V and 12 bases at J, with 7 bases between. There are 12 residues in the CDR3. Germline CDR1 and CDR2: SGHNT and YENEEA. CDR3 sequence reads: CASSLAQGPLHF. In DNA form, the CDR3 reads TGTGCCAGCAGCTTAGCCCAGGGACCCCTCCACTTT.

V usage is TRBV5-8 and J usage is TRBJ2-3; 10 nucleotides line up with TRBD1. The CDR3 is 16 amino acids. From germline, CDR1 is SGHTS and CDR2 YDEGEE. The V and J ends lost 3 bases and 0 bases, in that order; junction bases with no gene match: 4. CDR3 amino acids: CASSSGQGSSTDTQYF. The DNA for the CDR3 is TGTGCCAGCAGCTCGGGACAGGGGTCGAGCACAGATACGCAGTATTTT.

The rearrangement uses TRBV6-1 and TRBJ2-7, with D uncertain. The V and J ends lost 2 bases and 2 bases respectively, with 10 bases between them. Germline assignment: CDR1 MNHNS and CDR2 SASEGT. CDR3 size: 14 residues. CDR3 bases: TGTGCCAGCAGTGAACTCCCCAGGACCTACGAGCAGTACTTC. It is translated as CASSELPRTYEQYF.

The CDR3 loop reads CASREQAYGYTF. Here the CDR3 DNA reads TGTGCCAGTAGAGAGCAGGCCTATGGCTACACCTTC. V is TRBV19 and J is TRBJ1-2; D is unresolved. The CDR3 loop spans 12 amino acids. The germline V gene encodes CDR1 LNHDA and CDR2 SQIVND (reference sequence). Trimming removed 6 bases at V and 4 bases at J, with 9 bases between.

This clone has a handful of counts. The V call is TRBV6-5, the J call TRBJ1-4; D remains unclear. This CDR3 contains 15 residues. Trimming cost V 2 bases and J 1 base, with 8 bases left between them. Looked up from germline, CDR1 is MNHEY and CDR2 is SVGAGI. The CDR3 reads CASSYVRGTNEKLFF. CDR3 in DNA: TGTGCCAGCAGTTACGTCCGGGGAACTAATGAAAAACTGTTTTTT.

The J gene is TRBJ2-5, the V gene TRBV14, with TRBD1 identical over 8 bases. V trimming: 2 bases; J trimming: 4 bases; junction bases outside the gene matches: 9. Germline-derived CDR1 and CDR2 are SGHDN and FVKESK. The length of the CDR3 is 16 residues. The CDR3 here is CASSQTGTGLRETQYF. As DNA, the CDR3 is TGTGCCAGCAGCCAAACCGGGACAGGCCTCCGAGAGACCCAGTACTTC. Supplemented by reference TRBV14 and TRBJ2-5, the full variable domain reads EAGVTQFPSHSVIEKGQTVTLRCDPISGHDNLYWYRRVMGKEIKFLLHFVKESKQDESGMPNNRFLAERTGGTYSTLKVQPAELEDSGVYFCASSQTGTGLRETQYFGPGTRLLVL.

In its sample, this clone was seen once. This chain links TRBV10-3 with TRBJ2-7, with 9 bases aligning to TRBD1. The CDR3 extends over 15 amino acids. Germline V gene data show CDR1 as ENHRY and CDR2 as SYGVKD. Trimming removed 3 bases from V and 4 bases from J; junction bases left unmatched: 7. CDR3 bases: TGTGCCATCAGTGACCCCGGGACAGGGATGTACGAGCAGTACTTC. Amino acids: CAISDPGTGMYEQYF.

The rearrangement links TRBV14 to TRBJ1-1; 7 bases agree with TRBD1. J gave up 1 base and V 3 bases, and 5 bases lay outside the gene matches. This CDR3 has 15 residues. Germline CDR1 SGHDN, CDR2 FVKESK. The CDR3 DNA reads as TGTGCCAGCAGCCATACCGGGACAGCGAACACTGAAGCTTTCTTT. Translated, it gives CASSHTGTANTEAFF.

This rearrangement joins TRBV28 to TRBJ1-6; possible D gene TRBD1, 6 bases. Germline CDR1 is MDHEN and CDR2 is SYDVKM. Trimming removed 1 base from V and 9 bases from J, with 16 bases in between. The CDR3 loop spans 16 amino acids. CDR3 nucleotide sequence: TGTGCCAGCAGTTTATCCCGACAGGCCCTCGGTTCACCCCTCCACTTT. Its translation: CASSLSRQALGSPLHF. Full variable domain (remainder filled in from reference TRBV28 and TRBJ1-6): DVKVTQSSRYLVKRTGEKVFLECVQDMDHENMFWYRQDPGLGLRLIYFSYDVKMKEKGDIPEGYSVSREKKERFSLILESASTNQTSMYLCASSLSRQALGSPLHFGNGTRLTVT.